These T cell receptor beta chains were read from a single sample in a study of PD-1 blockade in classical Hodgkin lymphoma. Produced via immunoSEQ multiplex PCR; TCRdb's table is partial and in-frame only. The table shows about 22,000 clones, with roughly 76% occurring only once. Source: CD4+ T cells from blood, taken before the fourth cycle of nivolumab. The receptors originated from a human donor with classical Hodgkin lymphoma. Both conserved end residues are part of each CDR3. A D gene is named only where the DNA matches it firmly. Size is omitted from some rows. Given values are once, few, many or a class for expanded clones.

v_call,d_call,clone_size,j_call,cdr3_aa,cdr3_nt
TRBV7-9,-,-,TRBJ2-7,CASSQDRGAGRPYEQYF,TGTGCCAGCAGCCAAGATCGTGGGGCAGGTCGACCCTACGAGCAGTACTTC
TRBV6-1,-,-,TRBJ1-3,CASSEAPSGNTIYF,TGTGCCAGCAGTGAAGCCCCCTCTGGAAACACCATATATTTT
TRBV5-1,TRBD2,-,TRBJ2-3,CASSGSGLAGASDTQYF,TGCGCCAGCAGCGGGAGCGGACTAGCGGGGGCTTCAGATACGCAGTATTTT
TRBV4-3,-,-,TRBJ1-4,CASSLSFGTSVGKLFF,TGCGCCAGCAGCCTTTCTTTCGGGACCTCGGTCGGAAAACTGTTTTTT
TRBV6-6,-,-,TRBJ2-2,CASSYGPNTGELFF,TGTGCCAGCAGTTACGGTCCAAACACCGGGGAGCTGTTTTTT
TRBV5-6,TRBD1,few,TRBJ1-5,CASSNRDRSLQPQHF,TGTGCCAGCAGCAACCGGGACAGGTCCCTCCAGCCCCAGCATTTT
TRBV7-8,-,-,TRBJ2-1,CASSFVRGEQFF,TGTGCCAGCAGCTTCGTTCGTGGTGAGCAGTTCTTC
TRBV7-2,TRBD1,once,TRBJ2-2,CASSAPGQRNTGELFF,TGTGCCAGCAGCGCACCGGGACAGAGGAACACCGGGGAGCTGTTTTTT
TRBV6-6,-,medium-sized,TRBJ1-6,CASSYSTGGGNSPLHF,TGTGCCAGCAGTTACTCGACAGGTGGGGGTAATTCACCCCTCCACTTT
TRBV2,-,few,TRBJ1-5,CASSGGSGRPQHF,TGTGCCAGCAGTGGGGGGTCCGGCCGGCCCCAGCATTTT
TRBV10-3,TRBD2,-,TRBJ2-2,CAISVAGGNTGELFF,TGTGCCATCAGTGTAGCGGGGGGGAACACCGGGGAGCTGTTTTTT
TRBV28,-,-,TRBJ2-7,CASSFAYEQYF,TGTGCCAGCAGTTTTGCCTACGAGCAGTACTTC
TRBV6-1,-,-,TRBJ2-1,CASSILRYNEQFF,TGTGCCAGCAGCATTCTAAGATACAATGAGCAGTTCTTC
TRBV4-1,TRBD2,few,TRBJ2-3,CASSQFSGGALDTQYF,TGCGCCAGCAGCCAGTTCTCCGGGGGGGCGTTAGATACGCAGTATTTT
TRBV19,-,-,TRBJ1-1,CASRGLANTEAFF,TGTGCCAGTAGAGGACTGGCTAACACTGAAGCTTTCTTT
TRBV6-6,TRBD1,-,TRBJ1-5,CASSPQGGGNQPQHF,TGTGCCAGCAGTCCCCAGGGGGGGGGCAATCAGCCCCAGCATTTT
TRBV14,-,-,TRBJ2-5,CASSPAETQYF,TGTGCCAGCAGCCCCGCAGAGACCCAGTACTTC
TRBV4-1,-,-,TRBJ2-7,CASSQEEGYEQYF,TGCGCCAGCAGCCAAGAGGAAGGCTACGAGCAGTACTTC
TRBV11-1,-,-,TRBJ1-3,CASSLMWNDGIYF,TGTGCCAGCAGCTTAATGTGGAATGATGGGATATATTTT
TRBV5-5,TRBD2,-,TRBJ2-5,CASSPGLAGQETQYF,TGTGCCAGCAGCCCGGGACTAGCGGGACAAGAGACCCAGTACTTC
TRBV6-4,TRBD1,-,TRBJ2-7,CASSDPNPGQGHSYEQYF,TGTGCCAGCAGTGACCCTAATCCGGGACAGGGACACTCCTACGAGCAGTACTTC
TRBV7-2,-,-,TRBJ1-2,CASSLAFSGLPGYTF,TGTGCCAGCAGCTTAGCATTTTCGGGGCTCCCAGGCTACACCTTC
TRBV4-2,-,-,TRBJ2-3,CASSQLHRGGVPQYF,TGTGCCAGCAGCCAACTGCACCGCGGTGGGGTGCCGCAGTATTTT
TRBV4-3,TRBD2,once,TRBJ2-2,CASSQSGLGAGELFF,TGCGCCAGCAGCCAATCGGGACTAGGTGCCGGGGAGCTGTTTTTT
TRBV4-3,-,-,TRBJ2-1,CASSQEGGLGYNEQFF,TGCGCCAGCAGCCAAGAAGGGGGGTTAGGCTACAATGAGCAGTTCTTC
TRBV12-5,-,-,TRBJ1-6,CASGLVLGSSYNSPLHF,TGTGCTAGTGGTTTGGTACTGGGGAGCTCCTATAATTCACCCCTCCACTTT
TRBV6-5,-,-,TRBJ1-2,CATQTANYGYTF,TGTGCCACCCAGACAGCAAACTATGGCTACACCTTC
TRBV5-6,TRBD1,-,TRBJ2-1,CASSLAGTAIYNEQFF,TGTGCCAGCAGCTTGGCCGGGACAGCAATTTACAATGAGCAGTTCTTC
TRBV7-2,TRBD2,-,TRBJ2-3,CASSLGLAGGTDTQYF,TGTGCCAGCAGCTTAGGCCTAGCGGGGGGCACAGATACGCAGTATTTT
TRBV21-1,-,-,TRBJ1-6,CASSKDPGQGNSPLHF,TGTGCCAGCAGCAAAGATCCGGGACAGGGGAATTCACCCCTCCACTTT
TRBV6-1,TRBD2,-,TRBJ2-5,CASSGAVAGHQETQYF,TGTGCCAGCAGTGGGGCGGTAGCGGGGCACCAAGAGACCCAGTACTTC
TRBV5-8,TRBD1,-,TRBJ2-3,CASSDHRGPGTDTQYF,TGTGCCAGCAGCGATCACAGGGGGCCGGGCACAGATACGCAGTATTTT
TRBV28,-,-,TRBJ1-3,CASSFRALRNTIYF,TGTGCCAGCAGTTTCAGGGCTCTTCGGAACACCATATATTTT
TRBV28,-,few,TRBJ1-4,CASSLQRPGHEKLFF,TGTGCCAGCAGTTTACAACGCCCGGGGCATGAAAAACTGTTTTTT
TRBV30,TRBD1,few,TRBJ1-6,CAWRSGTGGNSPLHF,TGTGCCTGGAGATCCGGGACAGGGGGAAATTCACCCCTCCACTTT
TRBV11-3,-,once,TRBJ2-3,CASSLGPVTDTQYF,TGTGCCAGCAGCTTAGGGCCAGTGACAGATACGCAGTATTTT
TRBV5-8,-,-,TRBJ2-2,CASSLGGMNTGELFF,TGTGCCAGCAGCTTGGGCGGAATGAACACCGGGGAGCTGTTTTTT
TRBV2,TRBD1,-,TRBJ1-1,CASGIGQGNTEAFF,TGTGCCAGCGGAATAGGACAGGGGAACACTGAAGCTTTCTTT
TRBV28,-,-,TRBJ1-1,CASSPRTRNTEAFF,TGTGCCAGCAGTCCACGGACACGGAACACTGAAGCTTTCTTT
TRBV2,-,-,TRBJ1-6,CASGGSANSPLHF,TGTGCCAGCGGAGGGTCGGCTAATTCACCCCTCCACTTT
TRBV29-1,-,-,TRBJ1-5,CSVGVDPNQPQHF,TGCAGCGTTGGGGTAGATCCGAATCAGCCCCAGCATTTT
TRBV29-1,-,-,TRBJ1-2,CSVGTPHGYTF,TGCAGCGTGGGAACACCTCATGGCTACACCTTC
TRBV4-3,TRBD1,-,TRBJ1-2,CASSQVTGAYGYTF,TGCGCCAGCAGCCAAGTCACAGGGGCCTATGGCTACACCTTC
TRBV12-5,-,-,TRBJ2-7,CASGLPAQGLGEQYF,TGTGCTAGTGGTTTGCCTGCACAGGGTTTGGGGGAGCAGTACTTC
TRBV6-8,-,-,TRBJ1-1,CASSYECVYTEAFF,TGTGCCAGCAGTTACGAGTGCGTTTACACTGAAGCTTTCTTT
TRBV6-5,-,few,TRBJ1-3,CASSQSAGNTIYF,TGTGCCAGCAGCCAGTCAGCAGGAAACACCATATATTTT
TRBV5-1,-,-,TRBJ1-2,CASSLGTGQYTYGYTF,TGCGCCAGCAGCTTGGGTACAGGGCAATATACCTATGGCTACACCTTC
TRBV2,-,few,TRBJ2-7,CASSEGGYEQYF,TGTGCCAGCAGTGAAGGCGGCTACGAGCAGTACTTC
TRBV2,-,-,TRBJ1-5,CASKGWVNQPQHF,TGTGCCAGCAAGGGTTGGGTGAATCAGCCCCAGCATTTT
TRBV7-6,-,-,TRBJ2-3,CASSPSFSTDTQYF,TGTGCCAGCAGCCCCTCCTTCAGCACAGATACGCAGTATTTT
TRBV27,-,few,TRBJ1-6,CASSLRGAYSPLHF,TGTGCCAGCAGTTTACGTGGGGCGTACTCACCCCTCCACTTT
TRBV5-1,TRBD1,-,TRBJ1-3,CASSAGTVSGNTIYF,TGCGCCAGCAGCGCAGGGACAGTCTCTGGAAACACCATATATTTT
TRBV18,-,-,TRBJ1-2,CASSPGGQLGYTF,TGTGCCAGCTCACCAGGTGGACAGCTCGGCTACACCTTC
TRBV5-1,TRBD2,-,TRBJ2-5,CASSLGGTSGETQYF,TGCGCCAGCAGCTTGGGAGGTACTAGCGGAGAGACCCAGTACTTC
TRBV4-2,-,-,TRBJ1-1,CASSQQNTEAFF,TGTGCCAGCAGCCAACAGAACACTGAAGCTTTCTTT
TRBV9,TRBD2,-,TRBJ2-5,CASSTGTRFPETQYF,TGTGCCAGCAGCACCGGGACTAGATTCCCAGAGACCCAGTACTTC
TRBV7-1,-,-,TRBJ1-2,CASSGLGVNYGYTF,TGTGCCAGCAGCGGACTCGGGGTTAACTATGGCTACACCTTC